These 26 T cell receptor beta chains came from one sample sequenced in a study of identical twins. TCRdb re-analysed the 5' RACE reads in MiXCR, keeping a single row per CDR3 protein. The data hold approximately 470,000 distinct CDR3 sequences, with 14% observed a single time. These sequences were also reported in another study, on yellow fever vaccine responses in identical twins.

The sample was CD4+ T cells sorted from blood. The origin of the receptors is a woman aged 18-29 years in good health.

The chain combines TRBV4-1 with TRBJ2-3, with D possibly being TRBD2 (6 bases). The CDR3 sequence is 17 residues long. Germline CDR1 is MGHRA and CDR2 is YSYEKL. Trimming shortened V by 4 bases and J by 1 base, and 18 bases separated the two germline ends. CDR3 region: CASSPPLGPSGTDTQYF. DNA of the CDR3: TGCGCCAGCAGCCCCCCCTTGGGGCCTAGCGGCACAGATACGCAGTATTTT.

This clonotype was detected many times. The chain is built from TRBV7-2 and TRBJ2-1, with D unclear. CDR3 length: 14 amino acids. Trimming removed 5 bases from V and 7 bases from J, with 15 bases in between. The V gene's germline CDR1 is SGHTA and CDR2 FQGNSA. This CDR3 reads CASSLQNQKNEQFF. CDR3 nucleotides: TGTGCCAGCAGCCTGCAAAACCAAAAGAATGAGCAGTTCTTC.

This clonotype has only a few counts. This chain connects TRBV7-9 to TRBJ2-1; D ambiguous. V was shortened by 2 bases and J by 7 bases, with 9 bases between the two germline ends. Looked up from germline, CDR1 is SEHNR and CDR2 is FQNEAQ (reference sequence). This CDR3 contains 13 residues. The chain's CDR3 is CASSLLGVNEQFF. The CDR3 coding sequence is TGTGCCAGCAGCTTATTAGGTGTGAATGAGCAGTTCTTC.

This sequence joins TRBV29-1 and TRBJ2-7; 8 bases line up with TRBD1. Germline V gives CDR1 SQVTM, CDR2 ANQGSEA. Losses at the gene ends were 7 bases for V and 0 bases for J; bases not matched to a gene: 11. The CDR3 extends over 15 amino acids. DNA for the CDR3: TGCAGCGCCCGACAGGGGTTCGACGACTCCTACGAGCAGTACTTC. Its protein product is CSARQGFDDSYEQYF.

A few counts support this clonotype. The genes are TRBV7-2 and TRBJ2-1; weak D call: TRBD2 (6 bases). The V gene lost 2 bases and the J gene lost 0 bases, with 14 bases spanning the gap. The CDR3 covers 17 residues. CDR1 SGHTA and CDR2 FQGNSA come from the germline V gene. CDR3 coding DNA: TGTGCCAGCAGCTTACGAAGCGGGTTATTCTCCTACAATGAGCAGTTCTTC. It specifies CASSLRSGLFSYNEQFF.

The V gene is TRBV5-1, the J gene TRBJ2-7; 7 bases map to TRBD1. V lost 5 bases to trimming and J lost 4 bases; unmatched junction nucleotides: 9. Looked up from germline, CDR1 is SGHRS and CDR2 is YFSETQ. CDR3 length equals 14 residues. CDR3 coding DNA: TGCGCCAGCAGGTTTGACAGGGCAGTGTACGAGCAGTACTTC. It translates to CASRFDRAVYEQYF.

The chain uses TRBV28 and TRBJ2-1; D is undetermined. The CDR3 covers 16 residues. Trimming shortened V by 4 bases and J by 6 bases, and 19 bases separated the two germline ends. CDR1 is MDHEN and CDR2 is SYDVKM in the germline V gene. This CDR3 reads CASSSIKKTLGNEQFF. The CDR3 DNA sequence: TGTGCCAGCAGTTCAATTAAGAAGACTCTGGGCAATGAGCAGTTCTTC.

This sequence joins TRBV29-1 and TRBJ1-3; 8 bases align to TRBD1. V shed 2 bases, J shed 1 base, and the junction held 7 bases outside the gene matches. There are 16 residues in the CDR3. CDR1 is SQVTM and CDR2 is ANQGSEA in the germline V gene. Here the CDR3 DNA reads TGCAGCGTTGAATGGGCAGGGGGCGATTCTGGAAACACCATATATTTT. Translated: CSVEWAGGDSGNTIYF.

This chain links TRBV6-2 or TRBV6-3 with TRBJ2-7; weak D call: TRBD2 (6 bases). The CDR3 loop spans 12 amino acids. The germline CDR1 and CDR2 sequences are MNHEY and SVGEGT. V lost 7 bases to trimming and J lost 2 bases, with 9 bases between them. CDR3 sequence reads: CASKRATYEQYF. CDR3 DNA sequence: TGTGCCAGCAAGCGGGCTACCTACGAGCAGTACTTC.

This clonotype showed up many times. The V and J genes are TRBV29-1 and TRBJ2-3, with 8 positions matching TRBD1. Germline trimming cut 4 bases from V and 1 base from J; bases unmatched to any gene: 13. The V gene's germline CDR1 is SQVTM and CDR2 ANQGSEA. CDR3 length: 17 residues. The CDR3 bases are TGCAGCGTTGTCTCGGTCAGGGGGCAAGGGGGCACAGATACGCAGTATTTT. It specifies CSVVSVRGQGGTDTQYF.

This clonotype came up a few times. The chain uses TRBV5-1 and TRBJ1-1; the D gene is possibly TRBD1 (5 bases). The germline V and J ends were trimmed by 1 base and 2 bases, with 12 bases remaining between them. This CDR3 is built from 15 residues. Per the germline V gene, CDR1 is SGHRS and CDR2 is YFSETQ. CDR3 protein: CASSLRGQTNTEAFF. The CDR3 nucleotides are TGCGCCAGCAGCTTGAGGGGCCAGACTAACACTGAAGCTTTCTTT.

This rearrangement joins TRBV29-1 to TRBJ1-1, with 8 bases matching TRBD1. CDR1 SQVTM and CDR2 ANQGSEA come from the germline V gene. This CDR3 spans 12 amino acids. Trimming cost V 5 bases and J 8 bases; bases outside gene matches: 7. As DNA, the CDR3 is TGCAGCGTTAATTTGGACAGGGAGGAAGCTTTCTTT. Translating it yields CSVNLDREEAFF.

The chain joins TRBV20-1 to TRBJ1-1; D gene ambiguous. The CDR3 length is 11 residues. With 2 bases removed from V and 0 bases from J, the gap between germline ends came to 1 base. Germline V lookup: CDR1 DFQATT, CDR2 SNEGSKA (reference sequence). The CDR3 DNA reads as TGCAGTGCTAGAATGAACACTGAAGCTTTCTTT. It yields the protein CSARMNTEAFF.

V and J are TRBV12-3 or TRBV12-4 and TRBJ2-1, with D tentatively TRBD1 or TRBD2 (5 bases each). This CDR3 is built from 11 residues. V dropped 3 bases and J dropped 16 bases, with 13 bases sitting between them. CDR3 protein: CASSFAMGEFF. In nucleotides, the CDR3 is TGTGCCAGCAGTTTTGCTATGGGGGAATTCTTC.

This clonotype was observed a few times. The chain uses TRBV18 and TRBJ1-6; D is unresolved. Trimming left V 3 bases short and J 8 bases short, with 17 bases between. Germline V CDR1 and CDR2: KGHSH, LQKENI. The CDR3 sequence is 16 residues long. The CDR3, as DNA: TGTGCCAGCTCACCCGTACCGGGAATTGCCGATTCACCCCTCCACTTT. Its protein product is CASSPVPGIADSPLHF.

In this sample, this clonotype turned up a few times. The genes are TRBV7-9 and TRBJ2-3; D unclear. Trimming removed 5 bases at V and 11 bases at J, with 14 bases between. The CDR3 length is 12 residues. CDR1 is SEHNR, CDR2 FQNEAQ, per germline (reference sequence). The CDR3 region has the DNA TGTGCCAGCAGCCCCGAGACCCTCGGGCAGTATTTT. Protein product: CASSPETLGQYF.

The chain combines TRBV2 with TRBJ2-7; possibly TRBD1 or TRBD2 for D (5 bases each). In germline, CDR1 is SNHLY, CDR2 FYNNEI. This CDR3 region has 12 residues. V lost 6 bases to trimming and J lost 3 bases, with 9 bases between them. In DNA form, the CDR3 reads TGTGCCAGCAGCAGGGAGTTCTACGAGCAGTACTTC. The encoded protein is CASSREFYEQYF. Full variable domain (outside the CDR3, taken from reference TRBV2 and TRBJ2-7): EPEVTQTPSHQVTQMGQEVILRCVPISNHLYFYWYRQILGQKVEFLVSFYNNEISEKSEIFDDQFSVERPDGSNFTLKIRSTKLEDSAMYFCASSREFYEQYFGPGTRLTVT.

Only a few counts were recorded for this clonotype. This chain uses TRBV5-6 with TRBJ2-7, with 7 nucleotides matching TRBD1. Per germline, CDR1 SGHDT and CDR2 YYEEEE. The CDR3 loop spans 17 amino acids. V lost 3 bases to trimming and J lost 5 bases; unmatched junction nucleotides: 17. The CDR3 nucleotides read TGTGCCAGCAGCTCTCGTCTGGTCGGGACAGATTCCAACGAGCAGTACTTC. Residues: CASSSRLVGTDSNEQYF.

This clonotype was observed a handful of times. The chain combines TRBV29-1 with TRBJ2-1; D unclear. Germline V gives CDR1 SQVTM, CDR2 ANQGSEA. This CDR3 contains 15 residues. V was cut by 5 bases and J by 0 bases, with 14 bases left in between. The CDR3 sequence: CSVSLQRGSYNEQFF. The CDR3, as DNA: TGCAGCGTTTCATTGCAAAGAGGCTCCTACAATGAGCAGTTCTTC.

The chain combines TRBV20-1 with TRBJ2-3; 10 nucleotides align to TRBD2. Looked up from germline, CDR1 is DFQATT and CDR2 is SNEGSKA (reference sequence). The CDR3 loop spans 15 amino acids. V shed 5 bases, J shed 4 bases, and the junction held 9 bases outside the gene matches. CDR3 in amino acids: CSAGRSGRASDTQYF. Here the CDR3 DNA reads TGCAGTGCTGGCCGAAGCGGGAGGGCCTCAGATACGCAGTATTTT.

In this sample, this clonotype turned up a few times. The V and J genes are TRBV29-1 and TRBJ2-7; 10 bases are shared with TRBD2. CDR3 length: 14 residues. CDR1 is SQVTM and CDR2 is ANQGSEA in the germline V gene. Trimming removed 6 bases from V and 0 bases from J; junction bases left unmatched: 5. As DNA, the CDR3 is TGCAGCGTCGGGAGCGGGAGGGACTCCTACGAGCAGTACTTC. Protein: CSVGSGRDSYEQYF.

This clonotype was counted only a few times. CDR3 region: CSAMTGFTEAFF. In nucleotides, the CDR3 is TGCAGCGCTATGACAGGGTTTACTGAAGCTTTCTTT. The chain is built from TRBV29-1 and TRBJ1-1; the match to TRBD1 covers 7 bases. V dropped 7 bases and J dropped 5; count of bases not matched to a gene: 7. Germline V gene data show CDR1 as SQVTM and CDR2 as ANQGSEA. The CDR3 has 12 amino acids. The variable domain in full, with the rest retrieved from reference TRBV29-1 and TRBJ1-1, is SAVISQKPSRDICQRGTSLTIQCQVDSQVTMMFWYRQQPGQSLTLIATANQGSEATYESGFVIDKFPISRPNLTFSTLTVSNMSPEDSSIYLCSAMTGFTEAFFGQGTRLTVV.

This clonotype turned up a few times. The chain uses TRBV20-1 and TRBJ2-4; 9 bases are a match to TRBD2. Trimming took 5 bases from V and 0 from J; bases not matched to a gene: 20. The CDR3 extends over 20 amino acids. Germline CDR1 reads DFQATT; CDR2 reads SNEGSKA (reference sequence). The CDR3 DNA follows: TGCAGTGCTGCCTTGGCTTCTAGGCTAGCGGGGACTTTAGCCAAAAACATTCAGTACTTC. It codes for CSAALASRLAGTLAKNIQYF.

The chain uses TRBV9 and TRBJ2-2; weak D call: TRBD2 (5 bases). Trimming stripped 3 bases from V and 6 bases from J, with 12 bases between. CDR3 length: 14 residues. CDR1 and CDR2 from the germline V gene are SGDLS and YYNGEE. In DNA, the CDR3 is TGTGCCAGCAGCGCCGCGGACTCCCCCGGGGAGCTGTTTTTT. Protein sequence: CASSAADSPGELFF.

This clonotype was seen at least ten times. This chain uses TRBV5-1 with TRBJ2-1, with TRBD1 identical over 7 bases. Germline assignment: CDR1 SGHRS and CDR2 YFSETQ. V lost 0 bases to trimming and J lost 4 bases; unmatched junction nucleotides: 1. The CDR3 runs 14 residues. CDR3 DNA sequence: TGCGCCAGCAGCTTGGAGGGACAGTACAATGAGCAGTTCTTC. This translates into CASSLEGQYNEQFF.

This clonotype was picked up many times. The V call is TRBV12-3 or TRBV12-4, the J call TRBJ1-1; D unclear. Trimming removed 1 base at V and 0 bases at J, with 9 bases between. This CDR3 contains 15 residues. CDR3: CASSLDRTVNTEAFF. The CDR3 nucleotides read TGTGCCAGCAGTTTAGACAGAACCGTGAACACTGAAGCTTTCTTT.